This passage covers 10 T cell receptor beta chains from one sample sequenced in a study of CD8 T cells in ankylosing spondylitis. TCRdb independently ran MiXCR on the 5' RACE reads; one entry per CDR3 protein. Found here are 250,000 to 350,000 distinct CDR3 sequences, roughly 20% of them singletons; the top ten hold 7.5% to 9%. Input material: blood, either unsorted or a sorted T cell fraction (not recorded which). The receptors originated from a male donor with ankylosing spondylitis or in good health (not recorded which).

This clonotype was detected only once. CDR3 sequence: CASRTSGGAGNIQYF. The CDR3 region has the DNA TGTGCCAGCAGAACTAGCGGGGGCGCTGGAAACATTCAGTACTTC. The chain employs TRBV2 and TRBJ2-4; 11 bases match TRBD2. The CDR3 consists of 15 residues. Trimming removed 6 bases from V and 6 bases from J; junction bases left unmatched: 7. Germline V gene sequence: CDR1 SNHLY, CDR2 FYNNEI.

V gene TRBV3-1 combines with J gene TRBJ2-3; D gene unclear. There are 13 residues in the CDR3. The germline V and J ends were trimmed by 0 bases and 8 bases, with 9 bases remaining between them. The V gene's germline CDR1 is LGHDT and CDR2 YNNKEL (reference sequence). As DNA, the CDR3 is TGTGCCAGCAGCCAAGAATCGGTGGCTACGCAGTATTTT. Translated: CASSQESVATQYF.

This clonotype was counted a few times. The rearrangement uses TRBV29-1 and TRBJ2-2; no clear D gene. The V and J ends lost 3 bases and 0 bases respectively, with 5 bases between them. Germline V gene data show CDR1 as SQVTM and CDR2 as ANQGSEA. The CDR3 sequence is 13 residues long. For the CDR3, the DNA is TGCAGCGTTGACAGAACGAACACCGGGGAGCTGTTTTTT. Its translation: CSVDRTNTGELFF.

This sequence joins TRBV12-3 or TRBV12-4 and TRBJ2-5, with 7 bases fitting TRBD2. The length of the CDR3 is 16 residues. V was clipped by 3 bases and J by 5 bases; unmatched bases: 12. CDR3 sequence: CASSFFSAGVRETQYF. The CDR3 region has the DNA TGTGCCAGCAGTTTTTTTTCCGCGGGAGTGAGGGAGACCCAGTACTTC.

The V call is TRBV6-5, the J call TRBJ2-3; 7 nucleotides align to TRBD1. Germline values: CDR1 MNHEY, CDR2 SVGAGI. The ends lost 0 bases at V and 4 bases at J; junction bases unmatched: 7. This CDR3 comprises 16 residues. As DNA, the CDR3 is TGTGCCAGCAGTTACTCCCGGACAGGTTTTTCAGATACGCAGTATTTT. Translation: CASSYSRTGFSDTQYF.

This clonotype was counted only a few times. The CDR3 sequence is CASSRTSGGADDEQFF. CDR3 nucleotide sequence: TGTGCCAGCAGTCGGACTAGCGGGGGGGCCGATGATGAGCAGTTCTTC. The V gene is TRBV12-3 or TRBV12-4, the J gene TRBJ2-1; 15 bases are a match to TRBD2. This CDR3 has 16 residues. V shed 5 bases and J 8 bases; nucleotides not matched to a gene: 7.

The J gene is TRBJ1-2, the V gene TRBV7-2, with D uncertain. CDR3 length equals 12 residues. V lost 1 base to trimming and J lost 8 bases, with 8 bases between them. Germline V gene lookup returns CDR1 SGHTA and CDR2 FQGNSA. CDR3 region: CASSLEVGGYTF. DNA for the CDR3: TGTGCCAGCAGCTTAGAGGTCGGAGGCTACACCTTC.

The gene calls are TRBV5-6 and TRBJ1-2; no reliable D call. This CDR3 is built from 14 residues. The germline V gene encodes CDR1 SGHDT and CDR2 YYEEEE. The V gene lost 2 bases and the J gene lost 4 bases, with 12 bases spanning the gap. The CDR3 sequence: CASSLGRLSYGYTF. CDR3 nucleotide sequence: TGTGCCAGCAGCTTAGGCCGCCTAAGCTATGGCTACACCTTC.

The CDR3, as DNA: TGTGCCAGCAGCAGCCGGGACACCAATGAAAAACTGTTTTTT. This sequence encodes CASSSRDTNEKLFF. This sequence joins TRBV9 and TRBJ1-4; possible D gene TRBD1, 6 bases. This CDR3 spans 14 amino acids. Trimming left V 4 bases short and J 5 bases short, with 12 bases between. Germline CDR1 is SGDLS and CDR2 is YYNGEE.

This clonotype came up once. CDR3 in amino acids: CASSQGVSKLGLDNEQFF. The CDR3 region has the DNA TGTGCCAGCAGCCAAGGGGTTTCGAAGCTAGGGCTGGACAATGAGCAGTTCTTC. The J gene is TRBJ2-1, the V gene TRBV3-1; no firm D call. This CDR3 comprises 18 residues. V gave up 1 base and J gave up 5 bases, with 21 bases separating them. CDR1 LGHDT and CDR2 YNNKEL come from the germline V gene (reference sequence).